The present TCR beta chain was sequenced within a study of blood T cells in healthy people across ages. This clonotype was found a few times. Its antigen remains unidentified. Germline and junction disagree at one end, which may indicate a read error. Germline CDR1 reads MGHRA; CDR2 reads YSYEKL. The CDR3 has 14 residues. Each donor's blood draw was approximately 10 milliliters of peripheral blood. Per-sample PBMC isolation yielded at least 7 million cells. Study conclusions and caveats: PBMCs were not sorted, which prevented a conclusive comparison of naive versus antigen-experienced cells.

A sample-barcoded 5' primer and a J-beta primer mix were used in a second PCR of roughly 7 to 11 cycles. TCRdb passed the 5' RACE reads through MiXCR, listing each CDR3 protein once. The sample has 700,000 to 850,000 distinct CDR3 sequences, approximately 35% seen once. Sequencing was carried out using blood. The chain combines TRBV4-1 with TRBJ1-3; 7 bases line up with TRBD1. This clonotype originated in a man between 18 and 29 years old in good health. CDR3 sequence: CASTQVAGGTSIYF. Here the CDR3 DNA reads TGCGCCAGCACCCAAGTTGCAGGGGGAACCTCCATATATTTT.